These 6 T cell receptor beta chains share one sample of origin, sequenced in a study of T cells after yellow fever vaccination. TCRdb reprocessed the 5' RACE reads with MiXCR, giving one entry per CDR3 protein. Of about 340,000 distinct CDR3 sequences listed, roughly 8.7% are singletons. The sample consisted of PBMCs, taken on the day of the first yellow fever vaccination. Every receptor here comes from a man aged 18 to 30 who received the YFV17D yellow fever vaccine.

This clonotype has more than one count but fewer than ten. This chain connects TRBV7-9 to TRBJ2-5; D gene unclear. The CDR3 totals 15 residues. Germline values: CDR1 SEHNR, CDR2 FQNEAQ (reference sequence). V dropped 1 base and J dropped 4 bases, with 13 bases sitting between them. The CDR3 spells CASSLEDGFGETQYF. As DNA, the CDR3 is TGTGCCAGCAGCTTAGAAGACGGGTTCGGAGAGACCCAGTACTTC.

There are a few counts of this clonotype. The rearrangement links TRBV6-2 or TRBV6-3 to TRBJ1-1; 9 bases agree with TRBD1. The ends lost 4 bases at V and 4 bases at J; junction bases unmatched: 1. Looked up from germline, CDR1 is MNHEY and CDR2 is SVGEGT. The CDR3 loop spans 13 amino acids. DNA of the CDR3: TGTGCCAGCAGTTGGGGACAGGGCACTGAAGCTTTCTTT. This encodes CASSWGQGTEAFF.

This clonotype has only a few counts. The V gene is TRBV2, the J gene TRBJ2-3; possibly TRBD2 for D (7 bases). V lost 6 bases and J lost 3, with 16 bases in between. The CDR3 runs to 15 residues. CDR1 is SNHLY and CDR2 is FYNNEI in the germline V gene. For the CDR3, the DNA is TGTGCCAGCAGACTACTAGGGGGGGGGACAGATACGCAGTATTTT. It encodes CASRLLGGGTDTQYF.

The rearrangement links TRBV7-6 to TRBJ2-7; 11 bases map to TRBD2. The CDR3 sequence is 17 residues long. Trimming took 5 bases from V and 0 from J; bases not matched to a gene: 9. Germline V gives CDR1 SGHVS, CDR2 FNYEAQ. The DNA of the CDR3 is TGTGCCAGCAGCCCTACCTCTCTAGCGGGGGGCTCCTACGAGCAGTACTTC. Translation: CASSPTSLAGGSYEQYF.

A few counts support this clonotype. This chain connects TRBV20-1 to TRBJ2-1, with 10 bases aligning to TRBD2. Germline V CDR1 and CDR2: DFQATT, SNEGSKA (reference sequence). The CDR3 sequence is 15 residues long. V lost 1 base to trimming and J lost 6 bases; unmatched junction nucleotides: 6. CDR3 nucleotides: TGCAGTGCTAGAGCCTTGAGCGGGGGGGCCAATGAGCAGTTCTTC. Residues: CSARALSGGANEQFF.

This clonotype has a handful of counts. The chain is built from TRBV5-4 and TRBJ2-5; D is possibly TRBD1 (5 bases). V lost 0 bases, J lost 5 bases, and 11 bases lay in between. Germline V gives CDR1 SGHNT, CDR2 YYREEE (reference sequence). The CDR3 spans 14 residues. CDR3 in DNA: TGTGCCAGCAGCTTGGCCAGGGCTTCGGAGACCCAGTACTTC. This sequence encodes CASSLARASETQYF. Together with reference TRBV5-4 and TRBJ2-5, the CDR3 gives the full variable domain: ETGVTQSPTHLIKTRGQQVTLRCSSQSGHNTVSWYQQALGQGPQFIFQYYREEENGRGNFPPRFSGLQFPNYSSELNVNALELDDSALYLCASSLARASETQYFGPGTRLLVL.